This is a list of T cell receptor beta chains from one sample in a study of CD8 T cells in ankylosing spondylitis. TCRdb fed the 5' RACE reads into MiXCR, producing one record per CDR3 protein. The profile covers roughly 700,000 distinct CDR3 sequences, with around a fifth appearing a single time and over 15% taken by the ten largest. The material sequenced was blood, either unsorted or a sorted T cell fraction (not recorded which). All receptors come from a male donor with ankylosing spondylitis. The CDR3 runs from the conserved cysteine through the conserved F or W. The order of the fields is J gene, CDR3 length, V gene, D gene, clone size, CDR3 DNA, CDR3 protein. The D gene is left open where the match is weak. Expanded clones are given a class, and other clones once, few, many or no size at all.

>TRBJ2-5|13|TRBV7-9|-|few
TGTGCCAGCAGCTTATTTGATCCTGAGACCCAGTACTTC
CASSLFDPETQYF
>TRBJ2-3|14|TRBV20-1|TRBD2|few
TGCAGTGCTACTCGGGGGGAGGGCCGAGATACGCAGTATTTT
CSATRGEGRDTQYF
>TRBJ2-5|19|TRBV24-1|TRBD2|-
TGTGCCACCAGTGACCCCTCGGTAGTGGCGGGAGCACAGCAAGAGACCCAGTACTTC
CATSDPSVVAGAQQETQYF
>TRBJ2-3|14|TRBV28|-|few
TGTGCCAGCAGTTGGGACGGGAGCACAGATACGCAGTATTTT
CASSWDGSTDTQYF
>TRBJ1-5|15|TRBV27|-|-
TGTGCCAGCAGTTTGGTGGGGAATAGCAATCAGCCCCAGCATTTT
CASSLVGNSNQPQHF
>TRBJ1-2|13|TRBV29-1|-|-
TGCAGCGTTGGATTCGGGGGAGGCAATGGCTACACCTTC
CSVGFGGGNGYTF
>TRBJ1-5|14|TRBV30|-|-
TGTGCCTGGAGCGACGGTAGTAGCAATCAGCCCCAGCATTTT
CAWSDGSSNQPQHF
>TRBJ2-1|14|TRBV5-1|-|-
TGCGCCAGCAGCTCCGGGCTCCCCGTCGATGAGCAGTTCTTC
CASSSGLPVDEQFF
>TRBJ2-1|17|TRBV24-1|TRBD2|-
TGTGCCACCAGTGCAGCTGGAGCGGGGGGGCCGCAGAATGAGCAGTTCTTC
CATSAAGAGGPQNEQFF
>TRBJ1-3|14|TRBV12-3/TRBV12-4|-|-
TGTGCCACCTCGGGAAGGGACTCTGGAAACACCATATATTTT
CATSGRDSGNTIYF
>TRBJ2-7|13|TRBV27|-|few
TGTGCCAGCAGTTTAGGAAACGGGTACGAGCAGTACTTC
CASSLGNGYEQYF
>TRBJ2-1|18|TRBV11-2|TRBD2|many
TGTGCCAGCAGCTGGGACGGGACCGGGACTAGCCGTTACAATGAGCAGTTCTTC
CASSWDGTGTSRYNEQFF
>TRBJ2-1|13|TRBV6-2/TRBV6-3|-|-
TGTGCCAGCAGTTACGGGGCAGGGCTTGAGCAGTTCTTC
CASSYGAGLEQFF
>TRBJ2-7|14|TRBV12-3/TRBV12-4|-|few
TGTGCCAGCAGTCCTACCGAGAGGGCCGACGAGCAGTACTTC
CASSPTERADEQYF
>TRBJ2-1|12|TRBV12-3/TRBV12-4|-|-
TGTGCCAGCAGTCCCGGTGGGGTTGAGCAGTTCTTC
CASSPGGVEQFF
>TRBJ2-7|13|TRBV3-1|-|-
TGTGCCAGCAGCCAAGTTTCGGGGGGCGAAGAGTACTTC
CASSQVSGGEEYF
>TRBJ1-6|12|TRBV6-5|-|-
TGTGCCAGCACCCAGCCCCCCAGGCCCCTCCACTTT
CASTQPPRPLHF
>TRBJ1-1|15|TRBV20-1|-|-
TGCAGTGCTAGCCCTCAGGGGAAATTGAACACTGAAGCTTTCTTT
CSASPQGKLNTEAFF
>TRBJ2-1|14|TRBV15|-|few
TGTGCCACCAGCAGAGTGCGATCGTACAATGAGCAGTTCTTC
CATSRVRSYNEQFF
>TRBJ2-5|13|TRBV20-1|TRBD2|once
TGCAGTGCTCTGGCGGGGGGTGGGGAGACCCAGTACTTC
CSALAGGGETQYF
>TRBJ1-2|13|TRBV7-6|-|few
TGTGCCAGCAGCTTAACAGCAGAAGGTGGCTACACCTTC
CASSLTAEGGYTF
>TRBJ1-1|11|TRBV30|-|-
TGTGCCTGGAGAGGGGTTTTATCGGCTTTCTTT
CAWRGVLSAFF
>TRBJ2-1|14|TRBV5-1|TRBD1|many
TGCGCCAGCAGCGCGGGACAGGGTACTCATGAGCAGTTCTTC
CASSAGQGTHEQFF
>TRBJ2-5|14|TRBV18|-|-
TGTGCCAGCTCCCTGGTCCAGCAGCAAGAGACCCAGTACTTC
CASSLVQQQETQYF
>TRBJ1-4|14|TRBV15|-|-
TGTGCCACCAACATCAGGGAGCCTAATGAAAAACTGTTTTTT
CATNIREPNEKLFF
>TRBJ1-1|16|TRBV18|-|few
TGTGCCAGCTCACCCCTCCCTCCCGGGAGTAACACTGAAGCTTTCTTT
CASSPLPPGSNTEAFF
>TRBJ2-1|12|TRBV5-1|-|-
TGCGCCAGCATGGACTACTACAATGAGCAGTTCTTC
CASMDYYNEQFF
>TRBJ2-5|18|TRBV11-1|TRBD2|few
TGTGCCAGCGCCATCCTATTAGCGGGAAAGGGCTTCCAAGAGACCCAGTACTTC
CASAILLAGKGFQETQYF
>TRBJ2-1|13|TRBV5-1|-|few
TGCGCCAGCAGCACGGACTCGTGGAATGAGCAGTTCTTC
CASSTDSWNEQFF
>TRBJ1-2|13|TRBV5-1|TRBD1|-
TGCGCCAGCAGCTGGACAGGGGCTGGGGGCTACACCTTC
CASSWTGAGGYTF
>TRBJ2-3|15|TRBV4-3|TRBD2|-
TGCGCCAGCAGCCAAGATCTAGCGGGAGCAGATACGCAGTATTTT
CASSQDLAGADTQYF
>TRBJ2-3|13|TRBV5-1|-|-
TGCGCCAGCAGCACCGATTACACAGATACGCAGTATTTT
CASSTDYTDTQYF
>TRBJ2-3|16|TRBV20-1|TRBD2|few
TGCAGTGCTGAACGGACTAGCGGGGGGGGCACAGATACGCAGTATTTT
CSAERTSGGGTDTQYF
>TRBJ1-1|19|TRBV4-3|-|few
TGCGCCAGCAGCCAGACTTTGGCAGCCGTTGTTGGACAGAACACTGAAGCTTTCTTT
CASSQTLAAVVGQNTEAFF
>TRBJ2-2|16|TRBV6-1|-|-
TGTGCCAGCAGGGGGGGACTTCAAGCGAACACCGGGGAGCTGTTTTTT
CASRGGLQANTGELFF
>TRBJ2-2|14|TRBV11-2|TRBD2|-
TGTGCCAGCCGGCGGGGGGATATGACCGGGGAGCTGTTTTTT
CASRRGDMTGELFF
>TRBJ2-2|15|TRBV18|TRBD1|few
TGTGCCAGCTCACCACAGACAGGGAAAACCGGGGAGCTGTTTTTT
CASSPQTGKTGELFF
>TRBJ1-3|12|TRBV20-1|-|-
TGCAGTGCTACTCACTCTGGAAACACCATATATTTT
CSATHSGNTIYF
>TRBJ2-5|14|TRBV6-5|TRBD2|few
TGTGCCAGCAGTTACCGGGGACTAGGAGAGACCCAGTACTTC
CASSYRGLGETQYF
>TRBJ2-7|13|TRBV3-1|-|-
TGTGCCAGCAGCCCGGTGCGGGTGGGGGAGCAGTACTTC
CASSPVRVGEQYF
>TRBJ2-1|14|TRBV6-1|-|once
TGTGCCTCCGGGGTATCGGGGGAGGTTGGCGAGCAGTTCTTC
CASGVSGEVGEQFF
>TRBJ2-5|14|TRBV29-1|TRBD1|-
TGCAGCGTTAATGGACAGGGGGCAACGGAGACCCAGTACTTC
CSVNGQGATETQYF
>TRBJ2-3|15|TRBV18|-|few
TGTGCCAGCTCACCGGGGCAGCATGGGGGAGATACGCAGTATTTT
CASSPGQHGGDTQYF
>TRBJ2-1|14|TRBV30|-|-
TGTGCCTGGTGGACGGCCGGCTCCTACAATGAGCAGTTCTTC
CAWWTAGSYNEQFF